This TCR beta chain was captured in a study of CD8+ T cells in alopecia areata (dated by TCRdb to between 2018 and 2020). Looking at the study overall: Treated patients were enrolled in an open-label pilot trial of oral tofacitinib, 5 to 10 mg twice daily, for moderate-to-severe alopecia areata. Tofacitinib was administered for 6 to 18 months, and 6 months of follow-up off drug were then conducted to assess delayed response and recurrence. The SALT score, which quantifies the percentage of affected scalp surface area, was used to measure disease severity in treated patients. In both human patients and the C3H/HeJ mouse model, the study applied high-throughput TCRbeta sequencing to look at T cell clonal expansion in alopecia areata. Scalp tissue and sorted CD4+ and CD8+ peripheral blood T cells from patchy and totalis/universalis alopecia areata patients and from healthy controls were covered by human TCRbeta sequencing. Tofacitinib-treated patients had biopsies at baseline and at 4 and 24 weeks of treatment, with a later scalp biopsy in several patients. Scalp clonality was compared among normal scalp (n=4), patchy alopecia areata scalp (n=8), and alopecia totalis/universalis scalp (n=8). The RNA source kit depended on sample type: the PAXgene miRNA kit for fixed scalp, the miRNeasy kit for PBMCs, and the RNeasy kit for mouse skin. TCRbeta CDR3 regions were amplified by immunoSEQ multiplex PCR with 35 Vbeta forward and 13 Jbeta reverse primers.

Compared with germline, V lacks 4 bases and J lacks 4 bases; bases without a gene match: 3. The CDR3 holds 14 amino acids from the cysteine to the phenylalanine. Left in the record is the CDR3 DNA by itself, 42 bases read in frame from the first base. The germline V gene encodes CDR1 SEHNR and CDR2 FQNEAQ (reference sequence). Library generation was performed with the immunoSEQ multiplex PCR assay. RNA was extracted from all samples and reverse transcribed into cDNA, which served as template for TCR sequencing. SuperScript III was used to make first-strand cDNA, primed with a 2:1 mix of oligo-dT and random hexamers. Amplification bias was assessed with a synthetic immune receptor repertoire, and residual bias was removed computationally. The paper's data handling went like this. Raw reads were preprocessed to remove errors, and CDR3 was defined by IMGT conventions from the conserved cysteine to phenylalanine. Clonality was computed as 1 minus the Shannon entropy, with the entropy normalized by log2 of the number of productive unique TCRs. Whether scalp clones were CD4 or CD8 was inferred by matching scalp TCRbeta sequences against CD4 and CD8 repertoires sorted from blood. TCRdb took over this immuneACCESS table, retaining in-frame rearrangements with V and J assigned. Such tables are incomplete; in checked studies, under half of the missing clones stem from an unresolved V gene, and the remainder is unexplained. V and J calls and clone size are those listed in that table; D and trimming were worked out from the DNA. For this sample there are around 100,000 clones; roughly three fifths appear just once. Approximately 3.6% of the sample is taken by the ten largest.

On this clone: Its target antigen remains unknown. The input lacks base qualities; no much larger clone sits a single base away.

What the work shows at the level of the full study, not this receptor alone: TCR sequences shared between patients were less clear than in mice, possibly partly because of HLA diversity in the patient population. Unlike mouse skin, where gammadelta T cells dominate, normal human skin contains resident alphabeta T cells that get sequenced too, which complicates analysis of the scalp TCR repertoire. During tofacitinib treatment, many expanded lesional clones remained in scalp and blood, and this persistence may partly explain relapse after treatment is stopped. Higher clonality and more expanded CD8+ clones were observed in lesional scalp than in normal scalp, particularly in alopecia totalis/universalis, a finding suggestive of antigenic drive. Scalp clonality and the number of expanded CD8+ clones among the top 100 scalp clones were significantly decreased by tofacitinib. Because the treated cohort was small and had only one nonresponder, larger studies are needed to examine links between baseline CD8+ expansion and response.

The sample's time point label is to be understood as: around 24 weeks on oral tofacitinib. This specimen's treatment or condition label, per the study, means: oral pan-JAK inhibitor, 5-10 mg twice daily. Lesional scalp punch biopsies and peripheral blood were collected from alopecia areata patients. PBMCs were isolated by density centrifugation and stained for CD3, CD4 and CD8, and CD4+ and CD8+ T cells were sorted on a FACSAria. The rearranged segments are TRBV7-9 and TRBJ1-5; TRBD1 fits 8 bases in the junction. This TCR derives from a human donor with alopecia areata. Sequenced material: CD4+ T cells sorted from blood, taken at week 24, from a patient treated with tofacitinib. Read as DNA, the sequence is TGTGCCAGCAGCTCCCAGGGGGCGAATCAGCCCCAGCATTTT. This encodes CASSSQGANQPQHF.